The sequence of this T cell receptor beta chain was determined in a study of T cell changes during pregnancy in multiple sclerosis. TCRdb's table, derived via immunoSEQ multiplex PCR, lists solely in-frame clones and lacks some. The sample contains 65,000 to 70,000 clones, around 92% of which appear only once. The sequencing used peripheral blood, collected in the third trimester of pregnancy. The sequence was collected from a female donor in good health, enrolled as a control in a pregnancy study.

In DNA, the CDR3 is TGTGCCAGCAGCCGAGATGAGCCCCAAGAGACCCAGTACTTC. As protein: CASSRDEPQETQYF. The chain uses TRBV7-9 and TRBJ2-5; D remains ambiguous. The V gene lost 5 bases and the J gene lost 1 base, with 11 bases spanning the gap. The CDR3 runs to 14 residues. Looked up from germline, CDR1 is SEHNR and CDR2 is FQNEAQ (reference sequence).